Below, 20 T cell receptor beta chains from the same sample are listed, as sequenced in a study of shared clonotypes between healthy human individuals. Using immunoSEQ multiplex PCR, the repertoire was profiled, and TCRdb retains in-frame clones only, with some absent. This sample has over 2,000,000 clones, with just under 95% found just once. Naive CD8 cells comprised CD45RO-negative, CCR7-positively selected cells, excluding terminally differentiated effector memory CD45RA+ cells. The material sequenced was naive CD8+ T cells from PBMCs. These receptors were collected from a man aged 18 to 29 in good health. Some clones in this sample may be carry-over from other donors' samples.

A single count supports this clone. This chain joins TRBV30 and TRBJ2-4; the D is unclear. This CDR3 comprises 14 residues. The V gene's germline CDR1 is GTSNPN and CDR2 SVGIG (reference sequence). V was trimmed by 0 bases and J by 3 bases, leaving 9 bases between them. CDR3 coding DNA: TGTGCCTGGAGTGTAGGTGTTGTCAAAAACATTCAGTACTTC. Its protein product is CAWSVGVVKNIQYF.

This clone was recorded once. The V call is TRBV4-1, the J call TRBJ2-4, with D perhaps assigned TRBD1 or TRBD2 (5 bases each). Germline values: CDR1 MGHRA, CDR2 YSYEKL. V was cut by 5 bases and J by 0 bases, with 14 bases left in between. CDR3 length equals 16 residues. The CDR3 region is CASSWDLQIAKNIQYF. Written as DNA, the CDR3 is TGCGCCAGCAGCTGGGACCTACAAATAGCCAAAAACATTCAGTACTTC.

This chain links TRBV7-2 with TRBJ1-5, with D tentatively TRBD1 (5 bases). The CDR3 loop spans 18 amino acids. CDR1 is SGHTA and CDR2 is FQGNSA in the germline V gene. Trimming shortened V by 3 bases and J by 3 bases, and 21 bases separated the two germline ends. The CDR3: CASSFLGSVDRFNQPQHF. The CDR3 DNA is TGTGCCAGCAGCTTTTTGGGGTCAGTAGACAGATTCAATCAGCCCCAGCATTTT.

This clone appeared once. The V and J genes are TRBV28 and TRBJ1-1; 10 bases are shared with TRBD1. V was clipped by 2 bases and J by 8 bases; unmatched bases: 8. Germline CDR1 MDHEN, CDR2 SYDVKM. This CDR3 contains 15 residues. The CDR3 region has the DNA TGTGCCAGCAGTTTAAACCCGATGACAGGGGGCGAAGCTTTCTTT. The encoded protein is CASSLNPMTGGEAFF.

The chain combines TRBV7-9 with TRBJ2-7; D remains unclear. The germline V gene has CDR1 SEHNR and CDR2 FQNEAQ (reference sequence). V was pared by 5 bases and J by 6 bases, with 11 bases between. This CDR3 region has 12 residues. The CDR3 is CASSGDGPEQYF. CDR3 DNA: TGTGCCAGCAGCGGCGACGGGCCCGAGCAGTACTTC.

This clone was seen only once. This chain joins TRBV2 and TRBJ1-3; no reliable D call. Trimming stripped 2 bases from V and 0 bases from J, with 8 bases between. Per germline, CDR1 SNHLY and CDR2 FYNNEI. CDR3 length: 15 amino acids. The CDR3 reads CASSETGISGNTIYF. The CDR3 bases are TGTGCCAGCAGTGAAACGGGGATCTCTGGAAACACCATATATTTT.

With respect to this clone: This same CDR3 is encoded by further DNA sequences in the sample. V and J are TRBV4-1 and TRBJ1-6; no definite D call. The germline gives CDR1 MGHRA, CDR2 YSYEKL. This CDR3 has 13 amino acids. V lost 0 bases, J lost 6 bases, and 3 bases lay in between. CDR3 nucleotides: TGCGCCAGCAGCCAAGATCGTAATTCACCCCTCCACTTT. Translated, it gives CASSQDRNSPLHF.

The rearrangement uses TRBV28 and TRBJ1-1, with D tentatively TRBD1 (5 bases). This CDR3 has 14 amino acids. CDR1 is MDHEN, CDR2 SYDVKM, per germline. V was pared by 6 bases and J by 3 bases, with 14 bases between. This CDR3 reads CASRLGEGDTEAFF. The CDR3 region has the DNA TGTGCCAGCAGACTAGGAGAAGGGGACACTGAAGCTTTCTTT.

This sequence joins TRBV10-3 and TRBJ1-2; the D gene is possibly TRBD1 (5 bases). This CDR3 region has 15 residues. CDR1 is ENHRY and CDR2 is SYGVKD in the germline V gene. Trimming shortened V by 3 bases and J by 8 bases, and 19 bases separated the two germline ends. CDR3 in amino acids: CAISDPGPRVYGYTF. The CDR3 DNA reads TGTGCCATCAGTGACCCGGGCCCCAGGGTTTACGGCTACACCTTC.

This clone is a singleton in its sample. The CDR3 region has the DNA TGTGCCTGGAGGATAGGGGCTGGCACAGATACGCAGTATTTT. Its protein product is CAWRIGAGTDTQYF. The chain joins TRBV30 to TRBJ2-3; TRBD1 might be the D (5 bases). Per germline, CDR1 GTSNPN and CDR2 SVGIG (reference sequence). CDR3 length equals 14 residues. With 3 bases removed from V and 1 base from J, the gap between germline ends came to 11 bases.

This chain uses TRBV7-9 with TRBJ2-7; no clear D gene. The CDR3 length is 13 residues. Germline V gene lookup returns CDR1 SEHNR and CDR2 FQNEAQ (reference sequence). Trimming removed 4 bases from V and 1 base from J, with 8 bases in between. The CDR3 coding sequence is TGTGCCAGCAGCTCCGACGATTCCTACGAGCAGTACTTC. Amino acids: CASSSDDSYEQYF.

V gene TRBV28 combines with J gene TRBJ2-7, with 7 bases aligning to TRBD1. The V gene's germline CDR1 is MDHEN and CDR2 SYDVKM. This CDR3 has 15 residues. J was trimmed by 2 bases and V by 7 bases; bases with no gene match: 11. The CDR3 is CASTFLAGTAYEQYF. CDR3 nucleotide sequence: TGTGCCAGCACCTTCCTTGCCGGGACAGCCTACGAGCAGTACTTC.

This clone was seen just once. The rearrangement joins TRBV7-9 to TRBJ2-1; 11 bases line up with TRBD1. The germline gives CDR1 SEHNR, CDR2 FQNEAQ (reference sequence). V lost 8 bases and J lost 7; bases outside the gene matches: 4. CDR3 length: 13 residues. CDR3: CASGTGGTNEQFF. The CDR3 region has the DNA TGTGCCAGCGGGACAGGGGGTACGAATGAGCAGTTCTTC.

J is TRBJ2-2 and V is TRBV29-1; D possibly matches TRBD1 or TRBD2 (5 bases each). The V and J ends lost 4 bases and 6 bases respectively, with 12 bases between them. The CDR3 runs 13 residues. The germline V gene has CDR1 SQVTM and CDR2 ANQGSEA. Written as DNA, the CDR3 is TGCAGCGTTGTGAGGGGCGGGTCCGGGGAGCTGTTTTTT. Protein product: CSVVRGGSGELFF.

This clone was seen just once. This rearrangement joins TRBV4-1 to TRBJ1-2, with D uncertain. CDR1 MGHRA and CDR2 YSYEKL come from the germline V gene. The CDR3 has 15 amino acids. V was pared by 1 base and J by 3 bases, with 12 bases between. The CDR3: CASSQVSLSYYGYTF. DNA for the CDR3: TGCGCCAGCAGCCAAGTCAGCTTGTCGTACTATGGCTACACCTTC.

This sequence joins TRBV2 and TRBJ1-1, with D unresolved. Looked up from germline, CDR1 is SNHLY and CDR2 is FYNNEI. This CDR3 comprises 11 residues. V was clipped by 6 bases and J by 7 bases, with 9 bases between them. DNA of the CDR3: TGTGCCAGCAGAGGCTCGCTTGAAGCTTTCTTT. It specifies CASRGSLEAFF.

This clone is a singleton in its sample. V is TRBV11-2 and J is TRBJ2-5; 10 nucleotides align to TRBD1. The CDR3 spans 17 residues. The V gene end was trimmed by 2 bases and the J gene end by 5 bases; junction bases not matched to a gene: 11. The germline gives CDR1 SGHAT, CDR2 FQNNGV. This CDR3 reads CASSLIRDRGSWETQYF. The CDR3 region has the DNA TGTGCCAGCAGCTTAATACGGGACAGGGGATCGTGGGAGACCCAGTACTTC. Combining the CDR3 with reference TRBV11-2 and TRBJ2-5 gives the whole variable domain EAGVAQSPRYKIIEKRQSVAFWCNPISGHATLYWYQQILGQGPKLLIQFQNNGVVDDSQLPKDRFSAERLKGVDSTLKIQPAKLEDSAVYLCASSLIRDRGSWETQYFGPGTRLLVL.

This clone showed up just a few times. The sample contains more than one DNA sequence encoding this CDR3. This sequence joins TRBV27 and TRBJ2-7; 10 nucleotides agree with TRBD2. The junction had 4 bases not matched to a gene; V was cut back by 4 bases and J by 1 base. In germline, CDR1 is MNHEY, CDR2 SMNVEV (reference sequence). CDR3 length: 15 residues. CDR3 sequence (DNA): TGTGCCAGCAGTTCCCCACTAGCGGGGTCCTACGAGCAGTACTTC. It codes for CASSSPLAGSYEQYF.

This clone was found once. The rearrangement joins TRBV6-5 to TRBJ1-2, with 7 bases matching TRBD1. The germline gives CDR1 MNHEY, CDR2 SVGAGI. The CDR3 length is 14 residues. Trimming removed 10 bases from V and 6 bases from J; junction bases left unmatched: 14. The CDR3 sequence is CATLPLDRDNGYTF. CDR3 DNA sequence: TGTGCCACCCTACCCCTCGACAGGGATAATGGCTACACCTTC.

J is TRBJ2-3 and V is TRBV10-3, with D unresolved. The CDR3 contains 16 residues. Trimming pared 0 bases from V and 4 bases from J, leaving 14 bases between. The germline CDR1 and CDR2 sequences are ENHRY and SYGVKD. CDR3 sequence (DNA): TGTGCCATCAGTGAGTCTAGTGAGGTCGTTGCAGATACGCAGTATTTT. It codes for CAISESSEVVADTQYF.